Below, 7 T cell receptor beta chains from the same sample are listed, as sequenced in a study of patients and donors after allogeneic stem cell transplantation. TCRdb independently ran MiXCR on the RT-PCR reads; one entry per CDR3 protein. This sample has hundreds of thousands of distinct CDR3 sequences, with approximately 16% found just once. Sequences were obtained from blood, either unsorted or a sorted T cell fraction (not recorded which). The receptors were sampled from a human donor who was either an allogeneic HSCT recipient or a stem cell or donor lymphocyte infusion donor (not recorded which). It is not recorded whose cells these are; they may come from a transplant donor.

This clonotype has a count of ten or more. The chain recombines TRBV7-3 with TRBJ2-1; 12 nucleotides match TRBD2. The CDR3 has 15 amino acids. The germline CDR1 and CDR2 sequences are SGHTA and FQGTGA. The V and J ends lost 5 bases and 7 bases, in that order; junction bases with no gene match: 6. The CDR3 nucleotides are TGTGCCAGCAGCCTGACTAGCGGGGGAGTAAATGAGCAGTTCTTC. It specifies CASSLTSGGVNEQFF.

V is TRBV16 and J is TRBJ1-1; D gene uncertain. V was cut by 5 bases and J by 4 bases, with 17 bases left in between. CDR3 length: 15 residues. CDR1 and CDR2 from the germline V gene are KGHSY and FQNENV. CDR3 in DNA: TGTGCCAGCAGCGAAACCGCGTGGGGATCCACTGAAGCTTTCTTT. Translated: CASSETAWGSTEAFF. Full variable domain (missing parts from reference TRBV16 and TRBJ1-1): GEEVAQTPKHLVRGEGQKAKLYCAPIKGHSYVFWYQQVLKNEFKFLISFQNENVFDETGMPKERFSAKCLPNSPCSLEIQATKLEDSAVYFCASSETAWGSTEAFFGQGTRLTVV.

As DNA, the CDR3 is TGTGCCAGCAGCCTCCCTCTGACAGGCTTGGAGAACAATGAGCAGTTCTTC. This encodes CASSLPLTGLENNEQFF. The rearrangement joins TRBV6-1 to TRBJ2-1, with TRBD1 as a possible D gene (6 bases). This CDR3 has 17 amino acids. The V gene's germline CDR1 is MNHNS and CDR2 SASEGT. Between the trimmed V and J ends, which lost 6 bases and 5 bases, there was a span of 23 bases.

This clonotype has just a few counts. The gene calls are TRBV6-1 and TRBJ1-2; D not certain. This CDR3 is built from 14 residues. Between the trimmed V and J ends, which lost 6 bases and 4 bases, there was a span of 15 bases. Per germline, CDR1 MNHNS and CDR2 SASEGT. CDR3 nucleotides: TGTGCCAGCAGCCTGGACGTGACCTCCTATGGCTACACCTTC. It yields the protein CASSLDVTSYGYTF.

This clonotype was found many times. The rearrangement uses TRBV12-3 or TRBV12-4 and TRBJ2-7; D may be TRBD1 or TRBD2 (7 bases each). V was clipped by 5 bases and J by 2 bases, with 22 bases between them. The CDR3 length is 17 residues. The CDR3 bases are TGTGCCAGCAGTCCCTATTCCCCAGGGGGGGCCCCCTACGAGCAGTACTTC. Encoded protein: CASSPYSPGGAPYEQYF.

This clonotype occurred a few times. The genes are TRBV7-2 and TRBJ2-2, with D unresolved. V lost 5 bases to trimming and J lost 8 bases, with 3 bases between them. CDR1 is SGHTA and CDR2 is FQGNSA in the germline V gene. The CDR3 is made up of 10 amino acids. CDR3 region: CASSQGELFF. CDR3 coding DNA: TGTGCCAGCAGCCAGGGGGAGCTGTTTTTT.

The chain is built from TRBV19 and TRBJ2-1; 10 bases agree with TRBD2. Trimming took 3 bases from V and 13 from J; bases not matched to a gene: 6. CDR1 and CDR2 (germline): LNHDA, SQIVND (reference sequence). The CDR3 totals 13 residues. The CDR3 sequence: CASSIGLAGAQFF. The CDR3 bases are TGTGCCAGTAGTATTGGGCTAGCGGGAGCCCAGTTCTTC.